This T cell receptor (beta chain) was recovered during a study of OX40 agonist ivuxolimab in advanced cancers. Looking at the study overall: Treatment received earlier with anti-PD-1, anti-PD-L1 or anti-CTLA-4 agents was allowed, and 40% had some.

This clone was seen only a few times. Assay used: immunoSEQ multiplex PCR; TCRdb lists only in-frame clones, some missing. This table holds about 40,000 clones, 83% found once. V lost 2 bases to trimming and J lost 4 bases, with 12 bases between them. This CDR3 is built from 14 residues. From germline, CDR1 is SNHLY and CDR2 FYNNEI. The V and J genes are TRBV2 and TRBJ2-7; D unclear. The clonotype originates from an adult with an advanced solid tumor such as melanoma, head and neck, liver or kidney cancer. The starting material was CD4+ or CD8+ T cells sorted from blood, obtained in a trial of the OX40 agonist ivuxolimab. In DNA form, the CDR3 reads TGTGCCAGCAGTGAATTCACCACAACTTACGAGCAGTACTTC. As protein: CASSEFTTTYEQYF.